This record looks at one T cell receptor beta chain sequence and its context. The germline V gene has CDR1 SGHRS and CDR2 YFSETQ. There are 16 residues in the CDR3. The V end lost 4 bases, the J end lost 9 bases, and 23 bases lay between the germline ends. The entry originates in a study of T cells in localized non-small cell lung cancer. Method: immunoSEQ multiplex PCR; TCRdb's copy keeps in-frame clones and lacks some. Here the sample spans under 2,000 clones, 20% to 30% being singletons. Sequenced material: normal lung tissue next to the tumor, taken before any cancer treatment. V usage is TRBV5-1 and J usage is TRBJ2-1, with D perhaps matching TRBD2 (6 bases). This receptor was identified in a male donor older than 55 with stage I lung adenocarcinoma. CDR3 sequence (DNA): TGCGCCAGCAGCAGGCCTGGGACTGCCGCTGAGGGTGAGCAGTTCTTC. Its protein is CASSRPGTAAEGEQFF.